This TCR beta chain was documented in a study of regulatory T cells in long-lasting Graves disease. Overall study results and limits: Among samples with persistent disease, TRBV28, TRBJ1-2 and TRBJ2-5 were favored. Few sampled subjects may have lowered accuracy. Shared public clonotypes totalled approximately 3,000 in persistent patients, compared with about 930 in new patients.

Combining iRepertoire HTBI primers with Arm-PCR of CDR3 regions, the authors built TCR beta libraries. One entry per CDR3 protein results from TCRdb running MiXCR on the multiplex PCR reads. The table includes 350,000 to 450,000 distinct CDR3 sequences, roughly 23% detected once. The CDR3 loop spans 14 amino acids. Germline values: CDR1 MNHNS, CDR2 SASEGT. Between the trimmed V and J ends, which lost 6 bases and 4 bases, there was a span of 15 bases. This clonotype was counted many times. The antigen is unknown. The time point is: persistent/refractory GD, antithyroid drugs over 5 years with positive TRAb. Extracted RNA from PBMCs served as the source of the TCR library. American Thyroid Association guidelines defined Graves' disease diagnosis.

Specimen: peripheral blood mononuclear cells (PBMCs), collected when the disease was refractory, from a patient treated with antithyroid drugs. This TCR was recovered from a female donor with Graves disease. The rearrangement uses TRBV6-1 and TRBJ1-2, with D hard to call. In nucleotides, the CDR3 is TGTGCCAGCAGCTTATCGCCAGATGGCTATGGCTACACCTTC. It yields the protein CASSLSPDGYGYTF.